Below are 9 T cell receptor beta chains sequenced from a single sample in a study of vaccination and CD4 T cells after COVID-19. Cultured CD4+ T cell DNA was sequenced using the Oncomine TCR Beta short-read assay. Using its own MiXCR run on the PCR reads, TCRdb lists one record per CDR3 protein. The data show 10,000 to 13,000 distinct CDR3 sequences, around 77% seen once. Treatment meaning: roughly ten-day PBMC culture with coronavirus spike peptide pools or control peptides (ViraFEST assay). Their recognized antigens are unknown. The sample taken for sequencing was CD4+ T cells from blood, cultured in vitro. These receptors all come from a human donor who had recovered from COVID-19.

The rearrangement joins TRBV28 to TRBJ1-5; 9 bases are a match to TRBD1. Germline loops: CDR1 MDHEN, CDR2 SYDVKM. CDR3 length equals 16 residues. Unmatched junction bases numbered 11, after V lost 4 bases and J lost 7 bases. The CDR3 region is CASSSRRGQGTQPQHF. CDR3 nucleotides: TGTGCCAGCAGTTCCCGTCGGGGACAGGGTACGCAGCCCCAGCATTTT.

The rearrangement uses TRBV6-2 or TRBV6-3 and TRBJ2-1, with D possibly matching TRBD2 (5 bases). The germline V and J ends were trimmed by 5 bases and 5 bases, with 7 bases remaining between them. This CDR3 has 12 amino acids. CDR1 is MNHEY, CDR2 SVGEGT, per germline. The CDR3 sequence is CASSRLNNEQFF. CDR3 coding DNA: TGTGCCAGCAGTCGACTAAACAATGAGCAGTTCTTC.

The V gene is TRBV24-1, the J gene TRBJ2-3, with TRBD2 matching 14 bases. Germline V gene sequence: CDR1 KGHDR, CDR2 SFDVKD. This CDR3 has 18 residues. Trimming at V came to 3 bases and at J to 5 bases, leaving 9 bases not matched to a gene. CDR3 nucleotides: TGTGCCACCAGTGATCCTGGGACTAGCGGGAGTTTTGGAGATACGCAGTATTTT. It is translated as CATSDPGTSGSFGDTQYF.

This clonotype is termed medium-sized. The chain joins TRBV7-2 to TRBJ1-2, with a possible D match to TRBD1 (5 bases). The germline V and J ends were trimmed by 3 bases and 4 bases, with 15 bases remaining between them. CDR1 SGHTA and CDR2 FQGNSA come from the germline V gene. CDR3 length: 15 residues. The CDR3 spells CASSFTAGSGYGYTF. The CDR3 bases are TGTGCCAGCAGCTTCACTGCAGGGTCCGGCTATGGCTACACCTTC.

The chain couples TRBV27 to TRBJ1-6, with D unclear. The germline V and J ends were trimmed by 4 bases and 10 bases, with 20 bases remaining between them. CDR1 and CDR2 from the germline V gene are MNHEY and SMNVEV (reference sequence). The CDR3 totals 16 residues. CDR3 residues: CASSSTLYGAGSPLHF. The CDR3 region has the DNA TGTGCCAGCAGTTCGACCCTCTATGGCGCCGGGTCACCCCTCCACTTT.

J is TRBJ1-1 and V is TRBV20-1; D gene uncertain. V was cut by 0 bases and J by 8 bases, with 10 bases left in between. Germline-derived CDR1 and CDR2 are DFQATT and SNEGSKA (reference sequence). The CDR3 has 12 amino acids. The CDR3 DNA follows: TGCAGTGCTAGAGATGGGCCAGTAGAAGCTTTCTTT. Translating gives CSARDGPVEAFF.

V is TRBV20-1 and J is TRBJ1-5, with D uncertain. The germline V gene encodes CDR1 DFQATT and CDR2 SNEGSKA (reference sequence). Trimming left V 3 bases short and J 3 bases short, with 12 bases between. This CDR3 has 14 residues. The CDR3, as DNA: TGCAGTGCTAGTGGCGGCAGGATCAATCAGCCCCAGCATTTT. Its protein product is CSASGGRINQPQHF.

This chain links TRBV27 with TRBJ1-1, with 9 bases matching TRBD1. The V gene's germline CDR1 is MNHEY and CDR2 SMNVEV (reference sequence). The CDR3 has 16 amino acids. V lost 4 bases and J lost 6; bases outside the gene matches: 12. Here the CDR3 reads CASSSATGGISAEAFF. The CDR3 DNA follows: TGTGCCAGCAGTTCTGCAACAGGGGGCATCTCGGCTGAAGCTTTCTTT.

This clonotype has just a few counts. The chain is built from TRBV5-4 and TRBJ2-1, with D possibly called TRBD1 or TRBD2 (5 bases each). Trimming shortened V by 4 bases and J by 0 bases, and 8 bases separated the two germline ends. Germline CDR1 and CDR2: SGHNT and YYREEE (reference sequence). The CDR3 runs 14 residues. CDR3 nucleotide sequence: TGTGCCAGCAGCCGGGGCAACTCCTACAATGAGCAGTTCTTC. Protein sequence: CASSRGNSYNEQFF.